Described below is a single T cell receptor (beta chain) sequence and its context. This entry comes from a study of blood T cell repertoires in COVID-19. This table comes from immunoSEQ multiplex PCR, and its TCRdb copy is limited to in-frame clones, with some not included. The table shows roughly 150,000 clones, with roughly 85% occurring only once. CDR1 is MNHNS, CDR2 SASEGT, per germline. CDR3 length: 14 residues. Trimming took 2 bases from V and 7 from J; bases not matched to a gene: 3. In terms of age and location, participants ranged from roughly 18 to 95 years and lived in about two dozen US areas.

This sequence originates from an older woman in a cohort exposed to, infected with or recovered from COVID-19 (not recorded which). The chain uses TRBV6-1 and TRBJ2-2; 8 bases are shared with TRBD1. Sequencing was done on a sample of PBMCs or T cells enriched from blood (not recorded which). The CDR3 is CASSEQGANGELFF. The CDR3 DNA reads TGTGCCAGCAGTGAACAGGGGGCGAACGGGGAGCTGTTTTTT.